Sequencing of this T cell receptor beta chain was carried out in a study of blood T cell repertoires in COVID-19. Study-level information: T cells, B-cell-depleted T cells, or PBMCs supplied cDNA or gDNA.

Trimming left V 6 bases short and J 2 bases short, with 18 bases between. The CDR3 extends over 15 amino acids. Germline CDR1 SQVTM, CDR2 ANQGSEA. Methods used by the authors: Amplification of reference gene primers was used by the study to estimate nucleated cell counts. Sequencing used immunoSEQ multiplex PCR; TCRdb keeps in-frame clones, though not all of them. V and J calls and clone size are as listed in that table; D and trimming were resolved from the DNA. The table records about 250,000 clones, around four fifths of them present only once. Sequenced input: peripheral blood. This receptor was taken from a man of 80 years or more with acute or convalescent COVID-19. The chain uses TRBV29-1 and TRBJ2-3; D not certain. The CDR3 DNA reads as TGCAGCGTGTTGGGTCACCTAGGTCCCACAGATACGCAGTATTTT. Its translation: CSVLGHLGPTDTQYF.